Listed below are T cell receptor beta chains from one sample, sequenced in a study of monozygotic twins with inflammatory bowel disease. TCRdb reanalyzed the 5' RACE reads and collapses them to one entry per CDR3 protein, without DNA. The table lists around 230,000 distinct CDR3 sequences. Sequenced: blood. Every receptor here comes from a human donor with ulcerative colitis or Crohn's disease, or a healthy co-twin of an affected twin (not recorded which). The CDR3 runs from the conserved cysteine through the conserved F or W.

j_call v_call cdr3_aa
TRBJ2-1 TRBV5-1 CASSAGSSYNEQFF
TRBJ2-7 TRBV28 CASSFGRVGEQYF
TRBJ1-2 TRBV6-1 CASSAPKDGYTF
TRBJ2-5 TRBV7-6 CASSYGPQETQYF
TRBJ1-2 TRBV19 CASNPRDRVNGYTF
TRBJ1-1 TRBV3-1 CASSQGIGAFF
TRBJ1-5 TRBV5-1 CASSPAGGTNQPQHF
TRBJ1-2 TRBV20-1 CSGGPPGVQLRGYTF
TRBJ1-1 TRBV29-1 CSVPTRGTEAFF
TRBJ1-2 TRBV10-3 CAIKPVDEASMGGYTF
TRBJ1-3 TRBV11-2 CASSFRRSGNTIYF
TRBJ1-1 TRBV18 CASSPGPNTEAFF
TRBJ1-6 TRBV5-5 CASSSKKRNSPLHF
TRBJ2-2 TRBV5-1 CASSLWGNTGELFF
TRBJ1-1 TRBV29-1 CSVKQGGPYEAFF
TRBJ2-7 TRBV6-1 CASQGTGPYEQYF
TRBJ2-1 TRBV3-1 CASSQALAPRYNEQFF
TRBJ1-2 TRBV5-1 CASRRRDSRIYGYTF
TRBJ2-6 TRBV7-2 CASSSSPVGSGANVLTF
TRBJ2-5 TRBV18 CASSPPSRTGPTNTQETQYF
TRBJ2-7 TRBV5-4 CASSLGPGSEQYF
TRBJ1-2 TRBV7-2 CASSLDRNGYTF
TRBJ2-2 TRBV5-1 CASSPYRETGELFF
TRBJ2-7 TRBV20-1 CSARSQTGLKYF
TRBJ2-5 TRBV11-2 CASHRDRVQETQYF
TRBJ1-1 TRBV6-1 CASSATQGNTEAFF
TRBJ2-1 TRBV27 CASRLLAGGTYNEQFF
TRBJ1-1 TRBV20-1 CSAPPKQGRPLSAEAFF